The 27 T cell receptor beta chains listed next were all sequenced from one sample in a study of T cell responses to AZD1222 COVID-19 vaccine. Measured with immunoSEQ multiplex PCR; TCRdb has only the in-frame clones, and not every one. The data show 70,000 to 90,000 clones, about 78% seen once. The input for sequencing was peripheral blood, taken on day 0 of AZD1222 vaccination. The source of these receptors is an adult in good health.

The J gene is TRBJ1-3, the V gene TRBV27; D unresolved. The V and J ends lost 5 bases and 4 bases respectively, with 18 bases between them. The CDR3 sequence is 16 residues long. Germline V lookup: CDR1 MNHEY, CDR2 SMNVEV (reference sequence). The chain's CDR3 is CASSPRTANHGNTIYF. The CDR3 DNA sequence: TGTGCCAGCAGTCCTAGGACCGCCAATCACGGAAACACCATATATTTT.

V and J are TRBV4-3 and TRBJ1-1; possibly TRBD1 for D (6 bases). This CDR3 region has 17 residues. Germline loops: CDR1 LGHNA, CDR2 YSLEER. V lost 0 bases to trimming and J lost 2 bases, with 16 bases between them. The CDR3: CASSQDSMWGGNTEAFF. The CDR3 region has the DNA TGCGCCAGCAGCCAAGATAGCATGTGGGGGGGCAACACTGAAGCTTTCTTT.

This CDR3 is CASSLVSGRAYEQYF. In DNA form, the CDR3 reads TGTGCCAGCAGCTTAGTTAGCGGGAGGGCCTACGAGCAGTACTTC. J is TRBJ2-7 and V is TRBV11-2; 11 bases fit TRBD2. The trim removed 1 base at V and 2 bases at J, leaving 1 base unmatched. Germline V CDR1 and CDR2: SGHAT, FQNNGV. The CDR3 covers 15 residues.

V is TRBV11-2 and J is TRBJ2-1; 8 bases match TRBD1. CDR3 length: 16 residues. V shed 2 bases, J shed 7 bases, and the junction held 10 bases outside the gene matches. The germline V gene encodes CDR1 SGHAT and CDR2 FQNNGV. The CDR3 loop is CASSLPSGQGVNEQFF. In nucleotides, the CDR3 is TGTGCCAGCAGCTTACCCAGCGGACAGGGTGTGAATGAGCAGTTCTTC.

The CDR3 sequence: CASSQGQGETEAFF. The CDR3 DNA reads as TGTGCCAGCAGCCAGGGACAGGGGGAAACTGAAGCTTTCTTT. The gene calls are TRBV9 and TRBJ1-1, with 11 bases fitting TRBD1. This CDR3 comprises 14 residues. J was trimmed by 5 bases and V by 4 bases; bases with no gene match: 4. Per germline, CDR1 SGDLS and CDR2 YYNGEE.

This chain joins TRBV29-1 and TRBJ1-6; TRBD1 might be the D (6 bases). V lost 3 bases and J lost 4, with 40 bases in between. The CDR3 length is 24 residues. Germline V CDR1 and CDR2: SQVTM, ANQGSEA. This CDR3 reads CSVECISAGVLEKISGMYNSPLHF. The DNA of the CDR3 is TGCAGCGTTGAGTGTATTTCGGCAGGGGTCCTGGAAAAGATTTCGGGTATGTATAATTCACCCCTCCACTTT. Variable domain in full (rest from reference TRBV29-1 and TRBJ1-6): SAVISQKPSRDICQRGTSLTIQCQVDSQVTMMFWYRQQPGQSLTLIATANQGSEATYESGFVIDKFPISRPNLTFSTLTVSNMSPEDSSIYLCSVECISAGVLEKISGMYNSPLHFGNGTRLTVT.

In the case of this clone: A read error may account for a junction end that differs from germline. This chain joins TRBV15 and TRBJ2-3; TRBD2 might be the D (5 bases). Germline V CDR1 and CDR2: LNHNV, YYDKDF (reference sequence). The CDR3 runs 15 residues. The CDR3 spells CATSRDEEARGTQYF. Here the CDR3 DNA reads TGTGCCACCAGCCGAGACGAGGAGGCCCGGGGTACGCAGTATTTT.

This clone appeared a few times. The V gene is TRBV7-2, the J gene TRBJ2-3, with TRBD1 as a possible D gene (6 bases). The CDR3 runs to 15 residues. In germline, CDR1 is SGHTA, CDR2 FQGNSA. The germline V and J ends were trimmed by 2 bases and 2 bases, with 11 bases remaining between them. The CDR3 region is CASSLQGLVTDTQYF. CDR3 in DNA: TGTGCCAGCAGCTTACAGGGGCTGGTCACAGATACGCAGTATTTT.

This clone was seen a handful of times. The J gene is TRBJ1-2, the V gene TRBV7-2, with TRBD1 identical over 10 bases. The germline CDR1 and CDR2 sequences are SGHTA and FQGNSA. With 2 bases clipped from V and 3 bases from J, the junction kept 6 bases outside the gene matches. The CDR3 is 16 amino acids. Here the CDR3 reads CASSLRGQGGHYGYTF. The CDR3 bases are TGTGCCAGCAGCTTACGAGGACAGGGGGGGCACTATGGCTACACCTTC. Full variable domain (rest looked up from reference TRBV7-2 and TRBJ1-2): GAGVSQSPSNKVTEKGKDVELRCDPISGHTALYWYRQSLGQGLEFLIYFQGNSAPDKSGLPSDRFSAERTGGSVSTLTIQRTQQEDSAVYLCASSLRGQGGHYGYTFGSGTRLTVV.

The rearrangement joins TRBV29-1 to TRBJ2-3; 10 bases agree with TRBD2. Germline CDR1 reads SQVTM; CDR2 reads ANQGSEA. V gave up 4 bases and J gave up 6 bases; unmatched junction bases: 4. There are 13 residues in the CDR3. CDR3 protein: CSVGASGSDTQYF. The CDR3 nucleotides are TGCAGCGTTGGAGCTAGCGGGAGCGATACGCAGTATTTT.

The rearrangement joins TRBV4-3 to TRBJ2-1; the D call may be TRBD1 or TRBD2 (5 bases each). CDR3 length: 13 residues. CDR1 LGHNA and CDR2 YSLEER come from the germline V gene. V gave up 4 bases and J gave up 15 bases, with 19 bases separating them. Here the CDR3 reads CASSPGPRDPRFF. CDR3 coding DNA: TGCGCCAGCAGCCCTGGACCCCGGGACCCACGGTTCTTC.

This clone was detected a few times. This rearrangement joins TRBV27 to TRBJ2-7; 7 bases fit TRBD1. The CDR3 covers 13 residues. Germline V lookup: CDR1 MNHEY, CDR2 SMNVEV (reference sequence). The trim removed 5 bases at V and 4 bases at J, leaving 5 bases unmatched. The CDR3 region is CASSPHRGYEQYF. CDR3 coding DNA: TGTGCCAGCAGTCCTCACAGGGGATACGAGCAGTACTTC.

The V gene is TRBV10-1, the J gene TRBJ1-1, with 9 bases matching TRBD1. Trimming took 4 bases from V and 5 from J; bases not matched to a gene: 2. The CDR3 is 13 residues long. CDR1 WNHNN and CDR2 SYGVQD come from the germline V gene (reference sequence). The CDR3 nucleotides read TGCGCCAGCAGTGCCGGACAGGGGACTGAAGCTTTCTTT. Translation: CASSAGQGTEAFF.

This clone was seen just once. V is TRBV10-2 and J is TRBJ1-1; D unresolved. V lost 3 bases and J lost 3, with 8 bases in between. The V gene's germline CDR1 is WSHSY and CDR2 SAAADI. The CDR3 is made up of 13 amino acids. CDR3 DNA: TGCGCCAGCAGTGAATGGAAGGACACTGAAGCTTTCTTT. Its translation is CASSEWKDTEAFF.

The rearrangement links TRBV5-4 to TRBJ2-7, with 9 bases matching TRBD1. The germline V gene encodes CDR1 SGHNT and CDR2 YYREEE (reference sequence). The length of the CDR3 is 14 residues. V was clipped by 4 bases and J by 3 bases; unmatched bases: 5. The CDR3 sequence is CASSLGQGSYEQYF. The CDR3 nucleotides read TGTGCCAGCAGCCTGGGACAGGGCAGCTACGAGCAGTACTTC.

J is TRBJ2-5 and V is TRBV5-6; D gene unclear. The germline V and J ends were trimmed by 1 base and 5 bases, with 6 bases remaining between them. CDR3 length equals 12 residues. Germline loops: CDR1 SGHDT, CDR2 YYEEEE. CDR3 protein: CASSLILETQYF. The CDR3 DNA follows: TGTGCCAGCAGCTTGATCCTTGAGACCCAGTACTTC. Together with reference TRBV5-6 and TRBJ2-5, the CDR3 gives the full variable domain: DAGVTQSPTHLIKTRGQQVTLRCSPKSGHDTVSWYQQALGQGPQFIFQYYEEEERQRGNFPDRFSGHQFPNYSSELNVNALLLGDSALYLCASSLILETQYFGPGTRLLVL.

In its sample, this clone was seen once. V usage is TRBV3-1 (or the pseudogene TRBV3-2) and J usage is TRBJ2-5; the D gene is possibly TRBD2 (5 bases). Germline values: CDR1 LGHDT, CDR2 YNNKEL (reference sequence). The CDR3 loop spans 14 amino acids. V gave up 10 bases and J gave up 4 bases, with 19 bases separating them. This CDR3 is CATQAELRGETQYF. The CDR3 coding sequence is TGTGCCACCCAGGCGGAGCTCCGGGGAGAGACCCAGTACTTC.

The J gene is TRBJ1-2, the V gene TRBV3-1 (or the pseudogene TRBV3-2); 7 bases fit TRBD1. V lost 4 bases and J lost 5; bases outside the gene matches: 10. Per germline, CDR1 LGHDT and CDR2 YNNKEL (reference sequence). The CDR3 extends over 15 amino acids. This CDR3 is CASSPTGTSKYGYTF. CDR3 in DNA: TGTGCCAGCAGCCCGACAGGGACCTCGAAATATGGCTACACCTTC.

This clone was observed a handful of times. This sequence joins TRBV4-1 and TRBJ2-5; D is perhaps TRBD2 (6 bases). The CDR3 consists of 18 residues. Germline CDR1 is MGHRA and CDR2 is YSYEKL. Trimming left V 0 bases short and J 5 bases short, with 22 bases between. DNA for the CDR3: TGCGCCAGCAGCCAAGATCGTGGGGAGGCCTTGAAGGAGGAGACCCAGTACTTC. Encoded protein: CASSQDRGEALKEETQYF.

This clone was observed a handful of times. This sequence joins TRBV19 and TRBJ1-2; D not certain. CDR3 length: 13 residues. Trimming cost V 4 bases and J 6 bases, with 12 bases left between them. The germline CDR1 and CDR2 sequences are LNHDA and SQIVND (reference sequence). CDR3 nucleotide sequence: TGTGCCAGTAGTAACCGGGAAGAGAATGGCTACACCTTC. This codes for CASSNREENGYTF.

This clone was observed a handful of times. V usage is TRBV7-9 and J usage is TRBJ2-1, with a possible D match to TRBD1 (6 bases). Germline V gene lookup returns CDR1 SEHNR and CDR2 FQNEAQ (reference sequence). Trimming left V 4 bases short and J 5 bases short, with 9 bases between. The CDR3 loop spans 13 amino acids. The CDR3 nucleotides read TGTGCCAGCAGCTGGGGGCCCGACAATGAGCAGTTCTTC. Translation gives CASSWGPDNEQFF.

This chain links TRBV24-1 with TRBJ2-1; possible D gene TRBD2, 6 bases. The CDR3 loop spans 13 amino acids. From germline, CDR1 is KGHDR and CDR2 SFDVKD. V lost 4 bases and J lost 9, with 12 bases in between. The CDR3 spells CATSEYQGGEQFF. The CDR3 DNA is TGTGCCACCAGTGAATATCAGGGAGGTGAGCAGTTCTTC.

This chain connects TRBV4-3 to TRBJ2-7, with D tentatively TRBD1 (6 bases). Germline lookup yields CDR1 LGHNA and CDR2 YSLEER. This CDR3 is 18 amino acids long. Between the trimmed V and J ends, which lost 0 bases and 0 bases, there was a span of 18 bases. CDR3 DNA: TGCGCCAGCAGCCAAGACATCGCGCGGACAGCAGACTCCTACGAGCAGTACTTC. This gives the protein CASSQDIARTADSYEQYF.

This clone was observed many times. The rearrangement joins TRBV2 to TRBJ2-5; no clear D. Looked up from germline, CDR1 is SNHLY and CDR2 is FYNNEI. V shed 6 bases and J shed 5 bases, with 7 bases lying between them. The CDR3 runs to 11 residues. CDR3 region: CASSESETQYF. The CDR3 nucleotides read TGTGCCAGCAGCGAGAGTGAGACCCAGTACTTC.

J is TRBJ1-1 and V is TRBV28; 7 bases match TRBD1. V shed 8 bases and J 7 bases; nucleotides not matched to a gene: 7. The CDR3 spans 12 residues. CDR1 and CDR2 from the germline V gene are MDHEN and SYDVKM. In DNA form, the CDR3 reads TGTGCCAGCTCCGACAGGGTGAATGAAGCTTTCTTT. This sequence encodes CASSDRVNEAFF.

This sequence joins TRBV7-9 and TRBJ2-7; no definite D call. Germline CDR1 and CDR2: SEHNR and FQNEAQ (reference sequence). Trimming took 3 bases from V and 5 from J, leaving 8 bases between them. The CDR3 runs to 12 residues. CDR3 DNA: TGTGCCAGCAGCTTGGGTACCGACGAGCAGTACTTC. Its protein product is CASSLGTDEQYF.

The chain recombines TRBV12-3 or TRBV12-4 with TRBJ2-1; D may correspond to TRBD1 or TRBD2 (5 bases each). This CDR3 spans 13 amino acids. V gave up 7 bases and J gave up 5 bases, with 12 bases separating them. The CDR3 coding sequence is TGTGCCAGCATCGTCGGGGCACACAATGAGCAGTTCTTC. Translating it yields CASIVGAHNEQFF.